This TCR beta chain was captured by sequencing in a study of PD-1 blockade in classical Hodgkin lymphoma. Study results and caveats: Underlying causes for the observed repertoire differences were not defined, possibly disease activity or prior therapy. The authors excluded patients who started nivolumab under 1 year after ASCT.

Clones were read by immunoSEQ multiplex PCR, and TCRdb kept only the in-frame ones, dropping some. The data show 30,000 to 35,000 clones, roughly four fifths seen once. Noted time point: cycle 4 day 1 (C4D1), after 6 weeks of nivolumab. Patients all relapsed after autologous stem cell transplantation, and there was variation in brentuximab vedotin exposure. The CD4+ T cells used were purified from thawed PBMCs through magnetic negative selection. In germline, CDR1 is SGHTA, CDR2 FQGNSA. The ends were cut back, 6 bases at V and 0 bases at J, with 9 bases in the middle. CDR3 length equals 14 residues. With regard to this clone: The antigen remains unidentified.

Here the sequenced sample was CD4+ T cells from blood, taken before the fourth cycle of nivolumab. This TCR was recovered from a human donor with classical Hodgkin lymphoma. The chain joins TRBV7-2 to TRBJ1-3; D gene uncertain. In nucleotides, the CDR3 is TGTGCCAGCAGTTCCCCTAGCTCTGGAAACACCATATATTTT. Amino acid sequence: CASSSPSSGNTIYF.